This T cell receptor (beta chain) derives from a study of cytomegalovirus exposure and HLA in healthy donors. With 7 bases clipped from V and 5 bases from J, the junction kept 6 bases outside the gene matches. The CDR3 extends over 13 amino acids. The germline CDR1 and CDR2 sequences are SNHLY and FYNNEI. A multiplex PCR was run with 60 Vbeta primers and 13 Jbeta primers. TCRdb's table, derived via immunoSEQ multiplex PCR, lists solely in-frame clones and lacks some. The sample data list under 200,000 clones. Sequencing was carried out using PBMCs. The V gene is TRBV2, the J gene TRBJ2-7; 9 nucleotides align to TRBD1. This TCR was sampled from a man aged 25 to 40 in good health and CMV-seronegative. CDR3 in amino acids: CASIGGQGDEQYF. In DNA form, the CDR3 reads TGTGCCAGCATTGGGGGACAGGGAGACGAGCAGTACTTC. Filled out from reference TRBV2 and TRBJ2-7, the complete variable domain reads EPEVTQTPSHQVTQMGQEVILRCVPISNHLYFYWYRQILGQKVEFLVSFYNNEISEKSEIFDDQFSVERPDGSNFTLKIRSTKLEDSAMYFCASIGGQGDEQYFGPGTRLTVT.